The rows below give T cell receptor beta chains drawn from one sample of a study of T cell repertoires in cytomegalovirus infection. TCRdb recomputed calls from the reads with MiXCR, one row per CDR3 protein. Of more than 500,000 distinct CDR3 sequences in the sample, more than 15% were seen once. The sample was CD8+ T cells from PBMCs. All receptors derive from a human donor in good health (CMV status not recorded). Some clones in this sample may be carry-over from other donors' samples. CDR3s include the opening cysteine and the closing phenylalanine or tryptophan. Fields, in order: D gene, J gene, clone size, V gene, CDR3 DNA, CDR3 protein. The D gene is left open where the match is weak. Clone size is shown for a subset of rows, as once, few, many or a class of expanded clone.

D: TRBD2
J: TRBJ2-1
size: many
V: TRBV29-1
DNA: TGCAGCGTTGAAGGGGACGGACTAGCGGGAGTCTACAATGAGCAGTTCTTC
CDR3: CSVEGDGLAGVYNEQFF

D: TRBD1
J: TRBJ1-6
size: many
V: TRBV25-1
DNA: TGTGCCAGCAGTGGCCAGAAGACAGGGGGAATAGGGTCACCCCTCCACTTT
CDR3: CASSGQKTGGIGSPLHF

D: .
J: TRBJ2-1
size: .
V: TRBV29-1
DNA: TGCAGCGTTGAAAAGGCCGGGCGACTATCCTACAATGAGCAGTTCTTC
CDR3: CSVEKAGRLSYNEQFF

D: .
J: TRBJ2-1
size: .
V: TRBV6-6
DNA: TGTGCCAGCAGTTACGGGCCTGGAGAGCAGTTCTTC
CDR3: CASSYGPGEQFF

D: .
J: TRBJ2-7
size: .
V: TRBV4-3
DNA: TGCGCCAGCAGCCAAGCCCAGGGTCCCGAGAGCTACGAGCAGTACTTC
CDR3: CASSQAQGPESYEQYF

D: .
J: TRBJ2-3
size: .
V: TRBV11-2
DNA: TGTGCCAGCAGCTTAGTATGGCAGGGGTGGTCAGATACGCAGTATTTT
CDR3: CASSLVWQGWSDTQYF

D: .
J: TRBJ1-2
size: many
V: TRBV10-3
DNA: TGTGCCATCAGTGAACAAGGGCACTATGGCTACACCTTC
CDR3: CAISEQGHYGYTF

D: .
J: TRBJ2-7
size: many
V: TRBV6-7
DNA: TGTGCCAGCAGTTACTCTTTCCTGGATGATCCCGTGAGAGAGCAGTACTTC
CDR3: CASSYSFLDDPVREQYF

D: TRBD2
J: TRBJ2-7
size: .
V: TRBV20-1
DNA: TGCAGTGCTAGAGCTGTAATACTAGCGGGAAATTACGAGCAGTACTTC
CDR3: CSARAVILAGNYEQYF

D: .
J: TRBJ1-2
size: .
V: TRBV2
DNA: TGTGCCAGCCATGGCGTTCAGGAAGCTAACTATGGCTACACCTTC
CDR3: CASHGVQEANYGYTF

D: .
J: TRBJ2-1
size: many
V: TRBV7-6
DNA: TGTGCCAGCAGCTTCGGGACTTCCGACAATGAGCAGTTCTTC
CDR3: CASSFGTSDNEQFF

D: .
J: TRBJ2-3
size: many
V: TRBV29-1
DNA: TGCAGCGCCCGAGGTGGGGTCGATACGCAGTATTTT
CDR3: CSARGGVDTQYF

D: .
J: TRBJ2-5
size: many
V: TRBV6-5
DNA: TGTGCCACAGGGAGCCTCCAATTAGAGACCCAGTACTTC
CDR3: CATGSLQLETQYF

D: .
J: TRBJ1-5
size: .
V: TRBV20-1
DNA: TGCAGTGCCGTAGGTGGTCGGTATCAAAATCAGCCCCAGCATTTT
CDR3: CSAVGGRYQNQPQHF

D: TRBD1
J: TRBJ1-1
size: many
V: TRBV7-9
DNA: TGTGCCAGCAGCTTATCTCCGGGACAGGCTATGAACACTGAAGCTTTCTTT
CDR3: CASSLSPGQAMNTEAFF

D: .
J: TRBJ2-1
size: .
V: TRBV5-5
DNA: TGTGCCAGCAGCTTGGTTTTAGTGAAAAACTACAATGAGCAGTTCTTC
CDR3: CASSLVLVKNYNEQFF

D: .
J: TRBJ1-1
size: few
V: TRBV10-3
DNA: TGTGCCATCAGTGAACAGGGAAATTGGAACACTGAAGCTTTCTTT
CDR3: CAISEQGNWNTEAFF

D: TRBD1
J: TRBJ1-1
size: .
V: TRBV5-4
DNA: TGTGCCAGCAGACAGGGGGTGAACACTGAAGCTTTCTTT
CDR3: CASRQGVNTEAFF

D: .
J: TRBJ2-7
size: few
V: TRBV30
DNA: TGTGCCTCCAACGGAGGGACCGAGTACATATACGAGCAGTACTTC
CDR3: CASNGGTEYIYEQYF

D: .
J: TRBJ2-1
size: many
V: TRBV11-1
DNA: TGTGCCAGCAGCTTAGGGACCCGCTCCTACAATGAGCAGTTCTTC
CDR3: CASSLGTRSYNEQFF

D: TRBD1
J: TRBJ1-1
size: .
V: TRBV9
DNA: TGTGCCAGCAGCACGACAGGGGAGGGTGAAGCTTTCTTT
CDR3: CASSTTGEGEAFF

D: .
J: TRBJ1-1
size: .
V: TRBV29-1
DNA: TGCAGCGTTGATAAAGGGGGGCGCATCTCTGAAGCTTTCTTT
CDR3: CSVDKGGRISEAFF

D: .
J: TRBJ2-7
size: .
V: TRBV6-1
DNA: TGTGCCAGCAGTGAAGATAGTGTGGGCCTAACTCCCCTCGAGCAGTACTTC
CDR3: CASSEDSVGLTPLEQYF

D: .
J: TRBJ2-1
size: .
V: TRBV9
DNA: TGTGCCAGCAGCGACCGACAAGACTACAATGAGCAGTTCTTC
CDR3: CASSDRQDYNEQFF

D: TRBD2
J: TRBJ2-1
size: .
V: TRBV9
DNA: TGTGCCAGCAGCCCCCCTAGCGGGAGGGACAGCAATGAGCAGTTCTTC
CDR3: CASSPPSGRDSNEQFF

D: .
J: TRBJ1-2
size: .
V: TRBV30
DNA: TGTGCCTGGACCCTGGGCCTACATGGCTACACCTTC
CDR3: CAWTLGLHGYTF

D: .
J: TRBJ1-2
size: many
V: TRBV6-6
DNA: TGTGCCAGCGGTAGGATCCTCCCGGCGGACTATGGCTACACCTTC
CDR3: CASGRILPADYGYTF

D: TRBD1
J: TRBJ1-5
size: .
V: TRBV10-2
DNA: TGCGCCAGCAGTGAGGGACAGGGTAGGGATCAGCCCCAGCATTTT
CDR3: CASSEGQGRDQPQHF